Listed here are 22 T cell receptor beta chains from one sample, sequenced in a study of metastatic and nonmetastatic thyroid tumors. Treatment of any kind had been given to no patient before thyroid surgery. TCRdb reanalyzed the PCR reads via MiXCR. The table lists over 30,000 clones, around 18% of them singletons, with approximately 15% in the top ten. Input material: tumor tissue. The source is a female donor with papillary thyroid cancer or a benign thyroid nodule (not recorded which). Some clones in this sample may be carry-over from other donors' samples.

The chain uses TRBV5-1 and TRBJ1-6; D remains unclear. Looked up from germline, CDR1 is SGHRS and CDR2 is YFSETQ. This CDR3 contains 12 residues. Deletions cut 5 bases from V and 7 bases from J, with 7 bases between. In DNA, the CDR3 is TGCGCCAGCAGGAGAGAGAATTCACCCCTCCACTTT. This codes for CASRRENSPLHF.

There are many counts of this clone. The chain uses TRBV29-1 and TRBJ2-7; TRBD1 matches 9 bases. Germline-derived CDR1 and CDR2 are SQVTM and ANQGSEA. This CDR3 comprises 13 residues. V lost 6 bases and J lost 3; bases outside the gene matches: 6. The CDR3 sequence: CSVLGGQGYEQYF. DNA of the CDR3: TGCAGCGTCCTAGGGGGACAGGGCTACGAGCAGTACTTC.

This clone was seen many times. V is TRBV7-2 and J is TRBJ2-1; TRBD1 matches 9 bases. V shed 5 bases, J shed 9 bases, and the junction held 8 bases outside the gene matches. Germline CDR1 SGHTA, CDR2 FQGNSA. The CDR3 loop spans 14 amino acids. The CDR3 loop reads CASSQGTGYAEQFF. CDR3 in DNA: TGTGCCAGCAGCCAAGGGACAGGGTACGCTGAGCAGTTCTTC. The whole variable domain, remainder taken from reference TRBV7-2 and TRBJ2-1, is GAGVSQSPSNKVTEKGKDVELRCDPISGHTALYWYRQSLGQGLEFLIYFQGNSAPDKSGLPSDRFSAERTGGSVSTLTIQRTQQEDSAVYLCASSQGTGYAEQFFGPGTRLTVL.

This clone was seen at least ten times. The CDR3 sequence: CSARDPGFIDEQFF. DNA of the CDR3: TGCAGTGCTAGAGATCCGGGGTTTATTGATGAGCAGTTCTTC. V gene TRBV20-1 combines with J gene TRBJ2-1, with D perhaps matching TRBD2 (5 bases). CDR1 and CDR2 (germline): DFQATT, SNEGSKA (reference sequence). The length of the CDR3 is 14 residues. Deletions cut 0 bases from V and 8 bases from J, with 14 bases between.

A note on this clone: This may arise from a read error, as a much more abundant clone is one base away. This rearrangement joins TRBV11-2 to TRBJ1-2; D ambiguous. V was cut by 0 bases and J by 10 bases, with 21 bases left in between. The CDR3 totals 16 residues. Per germline, CDR1 SGHAT and CDR2 FQNNGV. CDR3 in DNA: TGTGCCAGCAGCTTAGACCTAGCTGAGGTCGGCTTGGACTACACCTTC. As protein: CASSLDLAEVGLDYTF. The whole variable domain, remainder taken from reference TRBV11-2 and TRBJ1-2, is EAGVAQSPRYKIIEKRQSVAFWCNPISGHATLYWYQQILGQGPKLLIQFQNNGVVDDSQLPKDRFSAERLKGVDSTLKIQPAKLEDSAVYLCASSLDLAEVGLDYTFGSGTRLTVV.

There are a few counts of this clone. The junction differs from germline at one of its ends, possibly a read error. The J gene is TRBJ1-2, the V gene TRBV2; no reliable D call. This CDR3 region has 13 residues. Germline loops: CDR1 SNHLY, CDR2 FYNNEI. DNA of the CDR3: TGTGCCAGCAGCGAAGGTGAGGTTTATGGCTACACCTTC. Its protein product is CASSEGEVYGYTF.

J is TRBJ1-3 and V is TRBV7-9, with TRBD1 matching over 10 bases. Germline CDR1 is SEHNR and CDR2 is FQNEAQ (reference sequence). Trimming cost V 8 bases and J 3 bases; bases outside gene matches: 7. The CDR3 sequence is 15 residues long. CDR3 nucleotides: TGTGCCAGCCACGTAGGGACAGGGGTTGGAAACACCATATATTTT. Translating gives CASHVGTGVGNTIYF.

About this clone itself: Possible read error: a much larger clone is one base away. V gene TRBV5-8 combines with J gene TRBJ2-4; D perhaps matches TRBD1 (6 bases). The CDR3 is made up of 16 amino acids. Looked up from germline, CDR1 is SGHTS and CDR2 is YDEGEE. V was shortened by 4 bases and J by 9 bases, with 23 bases between the two germline ends. The CDR3, as DNA: TGTGCCAGCAGCGACCTCCGGACAGTGCTTGGAGGCATTCAGTACTTC. Amino acids: CASSDLRTVLGGIQYF.

In its sample, this clone was seen a few times. This sequence joins TRBV6-2 or TRBV6-3 and TRBJ1-6; 8 positions match TRBD1. The V and J ends lost 5 bases and 8 bases, in that order; junction bases with no gene match: 5. The CDR3 covers 14 residues. Germline V gene data show CDR1 as MNHEY and CDR2 as SVGEGT. The CDR3 protein is CASSRTGWDSPLHF. CDR3 DNA: TGTGCCAGCAGTAGGACAGGGTGGGATTCACCCCTCCACTTT.

The sample holds many counts of this clone. The gene calls are TRBV12-3 or TRBV12-4 and TRBJ1-2; D not certain. The CDR3 runs to 14 residues. V lost 4 bases, J lost 8 bases, and 17 bases lay in between. CDR3 coding DNA: TGTGCCAGCAGTTCCCGGGGTGTTTCCCTGGGCTACACCTTC. Its protein is CASSSRGVSLGYTF.

This clone was seen a handful of times. The V gene is TRBV12-3 or TRBV12-4, the J gene TRBJ1-1, with a tentative D call TRBD1 (6 bases). The CDR3 length is 15 residues. The V and J ends lost 6 bases and 11 bases respectively, with 25 bases between them. The CDR3 is CASSWGGGLTPVAFF. The CDR3 DNA is TGTGCCAGCAGCTGGGGGGGCGGGTTGACACCCGTGGCTTTCTTT.

This clone was detected only a few times. This rearrangement joins TRBV6-5 to TRBJ1-2, with unresolved D. CDR3 size: 13 residues. Germline-derived CDR1 and CDR2 are MNHEY and SVGAGI. Trimming took 7 bases from V and 11 from J, leaving 20 bases between them. The CDR3 bases are TGTGCCAGCATTTGCAGAGCCCCTATTAGGTACACCTTC. Amino acid sequence: CASICRAPIRYTF.

This clone was seen only a few times. The chain is built from TRBV28 and TRBJ2-5; D unclear. This CDR3 is built from 11 residues. Germline CDR1 is MDHEN and CDR2 is SYDVKM. V dropped 9 bases and J dropped 5 bases, with 10 bases sitting between them. The CDR3 nucleotides are TGTGCCAGTGACTTAGGGGAGACCCAGTACTTC. Its protein product is CASDLGETQYF.

This clone has a count of ten or more. The rearrangement joins TRBV5-1 to TRBJ1-1, with D possibly matching TRBD1 (6 bases). V lost 0 bases, J lost 4 bases, and 13 bases lay in between. The CDR3 extends over 15 amino acids. Germline CDR1 reads SGHRS; CDR2 reads YFSETQ. In DNA, the CDR3 is TGCGCCAGCAGCTTGGCCACAGGGTGGTCCACTGAAGCTTTCTTT. Protein product: CASSLATGWSTEAFF.

As concerns this clone: A much larger clone is a single base away; this may be a read error. V is TRBV10-2 and J is TRBJ2-1; D call uncertain. Germline loops: CDR1 WSHSY, CDR2 SAAADI. This CDR3 spans 12 amino acids. The CDR3 loop reads CASSGYGNEQLF. The DNA of the CDR3 is TGCGCCAGCTCTGGTTATGGGAATGAGCAGCTCTTC.

This clone occurred many times. The chain carries TRBV7-6 and TRBJ1-4; D is unresolved. V lost 5 bases to trimming and J lost 9 bases, with 7 bases between them. The CDR3 has 11 amino acids. Germline loops: CDR1 SGHVS, CDR2 FNYEAQ. CDR3 sequence: CASSNGKKLFF. The CDR3, as DNA: TGTGCCAGCAGCAACGGGAAAAAACTGTTTTTT.

This clone appeared many times. This chain joins TRBV24-1 and TRBJ2-7, with D possibly being TRBD1 (6 bases). V lost 0 bases to trimming and J lost 2 bases, with 13 bases between them. Germline assignment: CDR1 KGHDR and CDR2 SFDVKD. The CDR3 sequence is 16 residues long. CDR3 region: CATSDLGDNSTYEQYF. The CDR3 nucleotides are TGTGCCACCAGTGATTTGGGGGACAATTCTACCTACGAGCAGTACTTC.

By share of the sample, this clone is large (0.1 to 1%). The chain employs TRBV6-2 or TRBV6-3 and TRBJ2-7; TRBD1 matches 7 bases. The V segment lost 4 bases and the J segment 2 bases; nucleotides outside the gene matches: 2. Looked up from germline, CDR1 is MNHEY and CDR2 is SVGEGT. There are 13 residues in the CDR3. The CDR3 nucleotides read TGTGCCAGCAGTTTCGGACAGGCCTACGAGCAGTACTTC. This translates into CASSFGQAYEQYF.

This clone was observed a handful of times. This may be a read error: a much more frequent sequence differs by one nucleotide. Other DNA variants within this sample encode the same CDR3. The chain has TRBV29-1 and TRBJ1-1; possible D gene TRBD1, 6 bases. Per the germline V gene, CDR1 is SQVTM and CDR2 is ANQGSEA. V lost 3 bases, J lost 7 bases, and 12 bases lay in between. This CDR3 has 12 amino acids. DNA for the CDR3: TGCAGCGTTGACAGGGGTCAGCATGAAGCTTTCTTT. This codes for CSVDRGQHEAFF. Filled out from reference TRBV29-1 and TRBJ1-1, the complete variable domain reads SAVISQKPSRDICQRGTSLTIQCQVDSQVTMMFWYRQQPGQSLTLIATANQGSEATYESGFVIDKFPISRPNLTFSTLTVSNMSPEDSSIYLCSVDRGQHEAFFGQGTRLTVV.

This clone has just a few counts. A read error may account for a junction end that differs from germline. V and J are TRBV5-1 and TRBJ2-3; the match to TRBD2 covers 10 bases. There are 14 residues in the CDR3. The germline CDR1 and CDR2 sequences are SGHRS and YFSETQ. The CDR3 spells CASSGRAVSDTQYF. The CDR3 DNA reads as TGTGCCAGCAGCGGGAGGGCCGTGTCAGATACGCAGTATTTT.

In its sample, this clone was seen many times. The chain uses TRBV5-1 and TRBJ2-7; 13 bases are a match to TRBD2. The V and J ends lost 3 bases and 2 bases, in that order; junction bases with no gene match: 11. CDR3 length: 18 amino acids. Germline-derived CDR1 and CDR2 are SGHRS and YFSETQ. CDR3 region: CASSYLTSGRTSPYEQYF. The CDR3 nucleotides are TGCGCCAGCAGCTATTTGACTAGCGGGAGGACCAGTCCCTACGAGCAGTACTTC.

This clone was observed at least ten times. The chain combines TRBV4-1 with TRBJ2-7, with 8 bases that match TRBD1. The V gene end was trimmed by 4 bases and the J gene end by 2 bases; junction bases not matched to a gene: 10. Germline V lookup: CDR1 MGHRA, CDR2 YSYEKL. The CDR3 has 16 amino acids. The CDR3 sequence is CASSRQTGTGAYEQYF. DNA for the CDR3: TGCGCCAGCAGCCGACAAACCGGGACAGGAGCCTACGAGCAGTACTTC.